One and the same sample provided the 19 T cell receptor beta chains below, sequenced in a study of glioma-infiltrating T cells after dendritic cell vaccination. The repertoire was sequenced with immunoSEQ multiplex PCR; TCRdb's copy has only in-frame clones and lacks some. Of 85,000 to 95,000 clones in the sample, just over 85% are singletons; the top ten hold 15% to 18%. The sample here was blood, taken before dendritic cell vaccination. The receptors originated from a human donor with glioblastoma.

The chain recombines TRBV27 with TRBJ2-7; the match to TRBD2 covers 14 bases. Germline lookup yields CDR1 MNHEY and CDR2 SMNVEV (reference sequence). This CDR3 contains 16 residues. After removal of 0 bases from V and 3 bases from J, the junction contained 1 base not matched to a gene. The CDR3 nucleotides read TGTGCCAGCAGTTTATCGGGACTAGCGGGAGACTACGAGCAGTACTTC. It yields the protein CASSLSGLAGDYEQYF.

This chain joins TRBV9 and TRBJ2-5, with 10 bases matching TRBD2. This CDR3 has 15 residues. Germline V gene lookup returns CDR1 SGDLS and CDR2 YYNGEE. V was pared by 2 bases and J by 5 bases, with 6 bases of the junction left unmatched. The DNA for the CDR3 is TGTGCCAGCAGCGTCAAGCGGGGGGGCCGGGAGACCCAGTACTTC. Amino acids: CASSVKRGGRETQYF.

At least ten counts were recorded for this clone. The chain links TRBV7-8 to TRBJ1-2, with D unclear. Trimming took 3 bases from V and 13 from J, leaving 18 bases between them. From germline, CDR1 is SGHVS and CDR2 FQNEAQ. This CDR3 has 13 amino acids. CDR3: CASSFRQGGQTTF. The CDR3 region has the DNA TGTGCCAGCAGCTTTAGGCAAGGCGGCCAAACCACCTTC.

This clone was picked up a small number of times. This chain connects TRBV29-1 to TRBJ2-7, with D unclear. The germline CDR1 and CDR2 sequences are SQVTM and ANQGSEA. Trimming left V 0 bases short and J 4 bases short, with 7 bases between. This CDR3 region has 12 residues. The CDR3 sequence is CSVEDSQYEQYF. CDR3 DNA: TGCAGCGTTGAAGATTCACAGTACGAGCAGTACTTC.

This clone has only one observation. The chain couples TRBV19 to TRBJ2-7, with a weak D call TRBD1 (5 bases). Germline CDR1 and CDR2: LNHDA and SQIVND (reference sequence). The V gene lost 4 bases and the J gene lost 2 bases, with 9 bases spanning the gap. CDR3 length equals 13 residues. This CDR3 is CASSTAGTYEQYF. CDR3 sequence (DNA): TGTGCCAGTAGTACGGCAGGGACCTACGAGCAGTACTTC.

The J gene is TRBJ2-7, the V gene TRBV28; 8 nucleotides align to TRBD2. This CDR3 spans 15 amino acids. V was pared by 10 bases and J by 0 bases, with 11 bases of the junction left unmatched. Looked up from germline, CDR1 is MDHEN and CDR2 is SYDVKM. The CDR3 loop is CATTLVGTSSYEQYF. CDR3 DNA sequence: TGTGCCACCACTTTGGTAGGGACTAGCTCCTACGAGCAGTACTTC.

The chain joins TRBV11-2 to TRBJ2-7; a weak D match, TRBD1 (8 bases). Trimming took 5 bases from V and 2 from J, leaving 19 bases between them. Germline loops: CDR1 SGHAT, CDR2 FQNNGV. This CDR3 has 16 amino acids. CDR3: CASSILRTGRAYEQYF. In DNA form, the CDR3 reads TGTGCCAGCAGCATATTGCGGACAGGGAGGGCCTACGAGCAGTACTTC.

In this sample, this clone turned up once. The rearrangement uses TRBV2 and TRBJ2-7; D call uncertain. V dropped 4 bases and J dropped 2 bases, with 12 bases sitting between them. The CDR3 spans 14 residues. Germline V gene lookup returns CDR1 SNHLY and CDR2 FYNNEI. The CDR3 is CASSVGGSAYEQYF. The CDR3 nucleotides are TGTGCCAGCAGTGTTGGTGGCAGCGCCTACGAGCAGTACTTC.

The chain links TRBV7-2 to TRBJ2-7; no firm D call. The CDR3 has 12 residues. V lost 1 base, J lost 7 bases, and 8 bases lay in between. Germline values: CDR1 SGHTA, CDR2 FQGNSA. The CDR3 protein is CASSLGLREQYF. CDR3 DNA sequence: TGTGCCAGCAGCTTAGGTCTCAGGGAGCAGTACTTC.

The rearrangement uses TRBV18 and TRBJ2-3; D not certain. Trimming removed 3 bases from V and 2 bases from J, with 9 bases in between. Per the germline V gene, CDR1 is KGHSH and CDR2 is LQKENI. CDR3 length: 14 amino acids. CDR3 loop: CASSPNYSTDTQYF. The CDR3 nucleotides are TGTGCCAGCTCACCCAACTACTCCACAGATACGCAGTATTTT.

The J gene is TRBJ1-2, the V gene TRBV6-5, with 8 bases identical to TRBD1. The V and J ends lost 3 bases and 6 bases, in that order; junction bases with no gene match: 3. The CDR3 runs 13 residues. Per germline, CDR1 MNHEY and CDR2 SVGAGI. The CDR3 sequence is CASSYPGGDGYTF. The CDR3, as DNA: TGTGCCAGCAGTTATCCAGGGGGCGATGGCTACACCTTC.

The V gene is TRBV5-6, the J gene TRBJ2-1; D possibly corresponds to TRBD2 (6 bases). CDR1 is SGHDT, CDR2 YYEEEE, per germline. This CDR3 region has 14 residues. V lost 0 bases and J lost 4, with 8 bases in between. This chain's CDR3 is CASSLGRGYNEQFF. The CDR3 nucleotides are TGTGCCAGCAGCTTGGGGAGGGGTTACAATGAGCAGTTCTTC.

Points on this clone: Germline and junction disagree at one end, which may indicate a read error. This CDR3 is also generated by other DNA sequences in the sample. CDR3: CASSEQGATEAFF. The CDR3 DNA sequence: TGTGCCAGCAGCGAACAGGGGGCCACTGAAGCTTTCTTC. The chain recombines TRBV9 with TRBJ1-1; 9 nucleotides line up with TRBD1. CDR1 SGDLS and CDR2 YYNGEE come from the germline V gene. The CDR3 contains 13 residues.

The V call is TRBV27, the J call TRBJ2-1; 9 nucleotides align to TRBD2. V lost 6 bases to trimming and J lost 7 bases; unmatched junction nucleotides: 10. The CDR3 loop spans 15 amino acids. The V gene's germline CDR1 is MNHEY and CDR2 SMNVEV (reference sequence). The CDR3 DNA reads as TGTGCCAGCAGCAGGCCCGCGGGGGGGCCTAATGAGCAGTTCTTC. It translates to CASSRPAGGPNEQFF.

This clone was seen more than once but under ten times. This chain joins TRBV29-1 and TRBJ2-7; 7 bases map to TRBD1. V lost 4 bases to trimming and J lost 0 bases; unmatched junction nucleotides: 0. The CDR3 covers 12 residues. Germline CDR1 and CDR2: SQVTM and ANQGSEA. CDR3 coding DNA: TGCAGCGTTGGGACAGGCTCCTACGAGCAGTACTTC. Translation gives CSVGTGSYEQYF.

The chain is built from TRBV10-3 and TRBJ2-3, with 9 bases that match TRBD2. There are 12 residues in the CDR3. The J segment lost 14 bases and the V segment lost 3 bases, leaving 6 bases of the junction unmatched. Germline V CDR1 and CDR2: ENHRY, SYGVKD. The chain's CDR3 is CAISEIAGVLYF. Here the CDR3 DNA reads TGTGCCATCAGTGAAATAGCGGGGGTTCTGTATTTT.

The V gene is TRBV5-1, the J gene TRBJ1-3; D is possibly TRBD1 (5 bases). Germline-derived CDR1 and CDR2 are SGHRS and YFSETQ. Trimming pared 8 bases from V and 0 bases from J, leaving 15 bases between. The CDR3 contains 15 residues. In DNA form, the CDR3 reads TGCGCCAGTTCACCGGGGGATGTCTCTGGAAACACCATATATTTT. Its protein product is CASSPGDVSGNTIYF. Variable domain in full (rest from reference TRBV5-1 and TRBJ1-3): KAGVTQTPRYLIKTRGQQVTLSCSPISGHRSVSWYQQTPGQGLQFLFEYFSETQRNKGNFPGRFSGRQFSNSRSEMNVSTLELGDSALYLCASSPGDVSGNTIYFGEGSWLTVV.

This clone has a single count. This chain uses TRBV5-6 with TRBJ2-3; possibly TRBD1 for D (5 bases). Germline V lookup: CDR1 SGHDT, CDR2 YYEEEE. V was trimmed by 0 bases and J by 3 bases, leaving 17 bases between them. The CDR3 covers 17 residues. The CDR3 spells CASSLVGARRVTDTQYF. CDR3 nucleotides: TGTGCCAGCAGCTTGGTAGGGGCGCGTCGCGTGACAGATACGCAGTATTTT.

V is TRBV6-5 and J is TRBJ2-5; 13 nucleotides align to TRBD2. The CDR3 totals 15 residues. V shed 2 bases and J 11 bases; nucleotides not matched to a gene: 8. The germline CDR1 and CDR2 sequences are MNHEY and SVGAGI. CDR3 residues: CASSYGLAGVDEQYF. The CDR3, as DNA: TGTGCCAGCAGTTACGGACTAGCGGGAGTTGATGAGCAGTACTTC.